This entry lists 13 T cell receptor beta chains sequenced from one sample in a study of OX40 agonist ivuxolimab in advanced cancers. The method was immunoSEQ multiplex PCR; TCRdb's version includes in-frame clones alone and lacks a portion of them. The table records tens of thousands of clones, 90% to 95% of them present only once. This specimen was CD4+ or CD8+ T cells sorted from blood, taken in a trial of the OX40 agonist ivuxolimab. The receptors were sampled from an adult with an advanced solid tumor such as melanoma, head and neck, liver or kidney cancer.

This clone was seen once. The chain has TRBV27 and TRBJ2-1; D gene unclear. The CDR3 has 14 amino acids. The germline V gene has CDR1 MNHEY and CDR2 SMNVEV (reference sequence). Trimming cost V 2 bases and J 7 bases, with 12 bases left between them. The CDR3 coding sequence is TGTGCCAGCAGTTTAAGTCTCGGTAGTAATGAGCAGTTCTTC. The encoded protein is CASSLSLGSNEQFF.

The chain links TRBV6-1 to TRBJ1-6; a weak D match, TRBD1 (5 bases). This CDR3 is 16 amino acids long. Germline CDR1 MNHNS, CDR2 SASEGT. Trimming shortened V by 1 base and J by 12 bases, and 19 bases separated the two germline ends. DNA of the CDR3: TGTGCCAGCAGTGAAGGGACGACTGCAGCCAGGGTACCCCTCCACTTT. Translation: CASSEGTTAARVPLHF.

Notes on this clone: The junction does not match germline at one end; this may be a read error. The rearrangement joins TRBV18 to TRBJ2-2; 8 nucleotides match TRBD1. The CDR3 is 16 amino acids. CDR1 and CDR2 from the germline V gene are KGHSH and LQKENI. CDR3 in amino acids: CASSPEDRVRDRGAVF. The CDR3 bases are TGTGCCAGCTCACCCGAGGACAGGGTGAGGGACCGGGGAGCTGTTTTT. Combining the CDR3 with reference TRBV18 and TRBJ2-2 gives the whole variable domain NAGVMQNPRHLVRRRGQEARLRCSPMKGHSHVYWYRQLPEEGLKFMVYLQKENIIDESGMPKERFSAEFPKEGPSILRIQQVVRGDSAAYFCASSPEDRVRDRGAVFGEGSRLTVL.

The V and J genes are TRBV29-1 and TRBJ2-1; D gene uncertain. The V and J ends lost 3 bases and 2 bases respectively, with 11 bases between them. Germline loops: CDR1 SQVTM, CDR2 ANQGSEA. The CDR3 is made up of 14 amino acids. CDR3 in amino acids: CSVDGQPPYNEQFF. The DNA of the CDR3 is TGCAGCGTTGATGGGCAGCCACCCTACAATGAGCAGTTCTTC.

The chain employs TRBV7-2 and TRBJ2-2; TRBD2 matches at 11 bases. Trimming cost V 6 bases and J 8 bases; bases outside gene matches: 11. In germline, CDR1 is SGHTA, CDR2 FQGNSA. This CDR3 has 16 residues. CDR3 sequence reads: CASRDRTSGLWGELFF. In DNA, the CDR3 is TGTGCCAGCAGGGACCGGACTAGCGGGTTGTGGGGGGAGCTGTTTTTT. Looking up the rest from reference TRBV7-2 and TRBJ2-2 gives the full variable domain: GAGVSQSPSNKVTEKGKDVELRCDPISGHTALYWYRQSLGQGLEFLIYFQGNSAPDKSGLPSDRFSAERTGGSVSTLTIQRTQQEDSAVYLCASRDRTSGLWGELFFGEGSRLTVL.

This rearrangement joins TRBV4-1 to TRBJ2-2; TRBD2 agrees at 11 bases. The CDR3 is made up of 16 amino acids. CDR1 and CDR2 (germline): MGHRA, YSYEKL. V was clipped by 6 bases and J by 1 base; unmatched bases: 4. The CDR3 loop reads CASSSTSGGNTGELFF. CDR3 bases: TGCGCCAGCAGTTCCACTAGCGGGGGGAACACCGGGGAGCTGTTTTTT.

This chain joins TRBV5-1 and TRBJ1-1; D unresolved. Between the trimmed V and J ends, which lost 4 bases and 2 bases, there was a span of 15 bases. Germline V gene data show CDR1 as SGHRS and CDR2 as YFSETQ. This CDR3 has 15 residues. DNA of the CDR3: TGCGCCAGCAGCACGAGACGGGGTATAAACACTGAAGCTTTCTTT. Protein: CASSTRRGINTEAFF.

V gene TRBV10-3 combines with J gene TRBJ2-3; weak D call: TRBD2 (6 bases). This CDR3 is built from 16 residues. The ends were cut back, 6 bases at V and 4 bases at J, with 20 bases in the middle. The germline CDR1 and CDR2 sequences are ENHRY and SYGVKD. The CDR3 region has the DNA TGTGCCATCAGGGTCTCCGGGGGTTTAGGTGCAGATACGCAGTATTTT. Translation gives CAIRVSGGLGADTQYF.

V is TRBV19 and J is TRBJ1-1; D possibly corresponds to TRBD1 (6 bases). This CDR3 region has 14 residues. V gave up 5 bases and J gave up 0 bases, with 10 bases separating them. Germline V gives CDR1 LNHDA, CDR2 SQIVND (reference sequence). The CDR3 protein is CASSPGQLNTEAFF. The CDR3 nucleotides are TGTGCCAGTAGTCCCGGACAGTTGAACACTGAAGCTTTCTTT.

The chain uses TRBV9 and TRBJ2-7; tentative D call: TRBD1 (5 bases). The CDR3 has 14 residues. Germline CDR1 SGDLS, CDR2 YYNGEE. The V end was cut by 4 bases, the J end by 2 bases, with 13 bases between. The CDR3 DNA follows: TGTGCCAGCAGCCCACGACAAGGGGCCTACGAGCAGTACTTC. Translated, it gives CASSPRQGAYEQYF.

The CDR3 nucleotides read TGTGCCAGCAGTCCCATCCGGGGCGGGGAGCTGTTTTTT. This encodes CASSPIRGGELFF. This sequence joins TRBV27 and TRBJ2-2; D may be TRBD2 (5 bases). V shed 5 bases and J shed 7 bases, with 11 bases lying between them. CDR1 and CDR2 from the germline V gene are MNHEY and SMNVEV (reference sequence). CDR3 length: 13 amino acids.

This rearrangement joins TRBV4-3 to TRBJ2-1, with D possibly called TRBD1 or TRBD2 (5 bases each). Looked up from germline, CDR1 is LGHNA and CDR2 is YSLEER. Deletions cut 4 bases from V and 4 bases from J, with 17 bases between. The CDR3 covers 16 residues. In nucleotides, the CDR3 is TGCGCCAGCAGCCGAGGGGTGGTCGGGCGATACAATGAGCAGTTCTTC. It specifies CASSRGVVGRYNEQFF.

The chain employs TRBV2 and TRBJ2-7, with 11 bases fitting TRBD2. In germline, CDR1 is SNHLY, CDR2 FYNNEI. The ends lost 7 bases at V and 3 bases at J; junction bases unmatched: 5. There are 14 residues in the CDR3. In DNA form, the CDR3 reads TGTGCCAGCAATGGACTAGCGGGTAACTACGAGCAGTACTTC. It specifies CASNGLAGNYEQYF.